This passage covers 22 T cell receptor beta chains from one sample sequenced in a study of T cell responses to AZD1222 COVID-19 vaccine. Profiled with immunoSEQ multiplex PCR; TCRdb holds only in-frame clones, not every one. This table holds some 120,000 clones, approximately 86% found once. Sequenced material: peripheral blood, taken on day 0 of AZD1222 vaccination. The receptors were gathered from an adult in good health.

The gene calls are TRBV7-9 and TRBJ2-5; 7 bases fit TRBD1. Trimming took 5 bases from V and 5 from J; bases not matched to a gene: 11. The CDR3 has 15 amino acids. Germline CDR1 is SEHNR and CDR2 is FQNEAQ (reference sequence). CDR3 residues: CASSARGFQGETQYF. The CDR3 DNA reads TGTGCCAGCAGCGCCAGGGGGTTCCAAGGGGAGACCCAGTACTTC.

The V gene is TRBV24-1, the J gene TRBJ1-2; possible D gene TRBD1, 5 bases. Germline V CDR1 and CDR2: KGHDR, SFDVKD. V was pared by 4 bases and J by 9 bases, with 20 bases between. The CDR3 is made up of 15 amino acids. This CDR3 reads CATSEAGTEPVSYTF. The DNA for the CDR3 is TGTGCCACCAGTGAGGCCGGGACCGAGCCTGTTAGCTACACCTTC.

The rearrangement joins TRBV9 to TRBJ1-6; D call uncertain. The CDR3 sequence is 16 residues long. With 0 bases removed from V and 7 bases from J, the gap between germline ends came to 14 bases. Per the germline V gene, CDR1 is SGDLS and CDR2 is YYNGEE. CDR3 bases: TGTGCCAGCAGCGTAGGGACCTCTAGACCCAATTCACCCCTCCACTTT. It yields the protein CASSVGTSRPNSPLHF.

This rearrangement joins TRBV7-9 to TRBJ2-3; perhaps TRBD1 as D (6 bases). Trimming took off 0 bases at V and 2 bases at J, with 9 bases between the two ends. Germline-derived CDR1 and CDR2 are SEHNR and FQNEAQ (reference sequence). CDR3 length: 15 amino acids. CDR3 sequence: CASSLAGAYTDTQYF. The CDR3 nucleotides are TGTGCCAGCAGCTTAGCGGGGGCCTACACAGATACGCAGTATTTT. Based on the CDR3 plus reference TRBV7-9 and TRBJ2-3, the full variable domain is DTGVSQNPRHKITKRGQNVTFRCDPISEHNRLYWYRQTLGQGPEFLTYFQNEAQLEKSRLLSDRFSAERPKGSFSTLEIQRTEQGDSAMYLCASSLAGAYTDTQYFGPGTRLTVL.

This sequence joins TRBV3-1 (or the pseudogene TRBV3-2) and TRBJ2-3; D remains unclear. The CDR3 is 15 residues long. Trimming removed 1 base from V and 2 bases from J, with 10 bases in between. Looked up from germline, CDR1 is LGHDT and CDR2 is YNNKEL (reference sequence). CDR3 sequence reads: CASSQVPYPTDTQYF. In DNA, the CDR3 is TGTGCCAGCAGCCAAGTGCCATACCCCACAGATACGCAGTATTTT.

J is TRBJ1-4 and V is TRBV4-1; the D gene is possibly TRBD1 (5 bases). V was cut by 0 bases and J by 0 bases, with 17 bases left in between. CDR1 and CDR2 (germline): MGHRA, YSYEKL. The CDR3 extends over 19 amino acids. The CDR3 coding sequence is TGCGCCAGCAGCCAAGAGGGGGAGGCAGGGCGAGCAACTAATGAAAAACTGTTTTTT. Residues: CASSQEGEAGRATNEKLFF.

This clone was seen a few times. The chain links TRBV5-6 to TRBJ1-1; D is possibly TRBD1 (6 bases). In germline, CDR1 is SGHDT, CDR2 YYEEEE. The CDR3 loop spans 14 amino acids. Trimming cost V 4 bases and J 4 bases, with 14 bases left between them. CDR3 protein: CASSDLIQGTEAFF. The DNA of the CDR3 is TGTGCCAGCAGCGACCTGATACAGGGCACTGAAGCTTTCTTT.

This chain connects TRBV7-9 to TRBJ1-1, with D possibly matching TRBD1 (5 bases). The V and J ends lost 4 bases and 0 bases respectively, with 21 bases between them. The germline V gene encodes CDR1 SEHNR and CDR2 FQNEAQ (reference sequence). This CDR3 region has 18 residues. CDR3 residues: CASSSLAMSGGLNTEAFF. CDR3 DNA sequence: TGTGCCAGCAGCTCACTCGCAATGTCGGGGGGATTGAACACTGAAGCTTTCTTT.

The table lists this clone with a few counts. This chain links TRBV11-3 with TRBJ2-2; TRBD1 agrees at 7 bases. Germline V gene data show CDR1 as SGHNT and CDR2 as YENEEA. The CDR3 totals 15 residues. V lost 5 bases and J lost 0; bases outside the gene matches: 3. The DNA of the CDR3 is TGTGCCAGCAGCCCCGGGACAGCGAACACCGGGGAGCTGTTTTTT. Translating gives CASSPGTANTGELFF. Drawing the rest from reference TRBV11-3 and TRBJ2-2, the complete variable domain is EAGVVQSPRYKIIEKKQPVAFWCNPISGHNTLYWYLQNLGQGPELLIRYENEEAVDDSQLPKDRFSAERLKGVDSTLKIQPAELGDSAVYLCASSPGTANTGELFFGEGSRLTVL.

For the CDR3, the DNA is TGCAGCGTTGAATACATGGGTATAGCCAAAAACATTCAGTACTTC. Translated, it gives CSVEYMGIAKNIQYF. This chain joins TRBV29-1 and TRBJ2-4; D not certain. Germline V gene sequence: CDR1 SQVTM, CDR2 ANQGSEA. V lost 2 bases to trimming and J lost 0 bases, with 11 bases between them. The CDR3 extends over 15 amino acids.

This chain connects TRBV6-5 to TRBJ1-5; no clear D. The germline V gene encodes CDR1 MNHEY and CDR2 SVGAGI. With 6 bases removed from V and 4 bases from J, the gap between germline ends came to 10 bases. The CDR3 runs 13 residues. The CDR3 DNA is TGTGCCAGCAGGATCAGAGGGAATCAGCCCCAGCATTTT. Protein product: CASRIRGNQPQHF.

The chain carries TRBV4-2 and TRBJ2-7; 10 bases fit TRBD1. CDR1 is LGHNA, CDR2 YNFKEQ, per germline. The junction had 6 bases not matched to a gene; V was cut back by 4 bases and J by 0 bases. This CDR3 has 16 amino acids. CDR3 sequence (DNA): TGTGCCAGCAGCCGAGAGGGACAGGGGTTCTCCTACGAGCAGTACTTC. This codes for CASSREGQGFSYEQYF.

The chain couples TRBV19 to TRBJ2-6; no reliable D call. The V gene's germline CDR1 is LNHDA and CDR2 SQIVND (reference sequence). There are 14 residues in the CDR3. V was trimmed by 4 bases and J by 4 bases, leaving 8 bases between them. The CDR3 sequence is CASSKPRGANVLTF. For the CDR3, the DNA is TGTGCCAGTAGTAAGCCCCGGGGGGCCAACGTCCTGACTTTC.

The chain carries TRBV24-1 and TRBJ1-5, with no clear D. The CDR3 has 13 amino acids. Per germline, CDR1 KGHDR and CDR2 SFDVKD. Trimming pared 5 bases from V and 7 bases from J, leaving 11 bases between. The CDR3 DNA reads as TGTGCCACCAGTGGGGCCCTGGGGCAGCCCCAGCATTTT. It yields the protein CATSGALGQPQHF.

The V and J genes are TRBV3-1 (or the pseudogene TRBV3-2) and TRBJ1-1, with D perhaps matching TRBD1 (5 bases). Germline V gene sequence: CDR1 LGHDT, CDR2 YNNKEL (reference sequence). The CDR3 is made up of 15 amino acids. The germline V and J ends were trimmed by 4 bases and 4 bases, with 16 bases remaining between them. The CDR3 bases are TGTGCCAGCAGCCTCTCGCCGGCAGGGCCCACTGAAGCTTTCTTT. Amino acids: CASSLSPAGPTEAFF.

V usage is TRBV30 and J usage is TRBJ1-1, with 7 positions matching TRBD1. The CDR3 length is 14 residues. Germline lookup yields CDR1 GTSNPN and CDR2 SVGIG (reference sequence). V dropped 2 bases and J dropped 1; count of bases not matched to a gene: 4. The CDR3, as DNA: TGTGCCTGGAGTTGGGACAGCCCGAACACTGAAGCTTTCTTT. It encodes CAWSWDSPNTEAFF.

CDR3 region: CASVLQGMGNTEAFF. CDR3 nucleotide sequence: TGCGCCAGCGTATTACAGGGGATGGGGAACACTGAAGCTTTCTTT. The chain recombines TRBV5-1 with TRBJ1-1, with TRBD1 matching 7 bases. The CDR3 length is 15 residues. The ends lost 7 bases at V and 1 base at J; junction bases unmatched: 10. Germline values: CDR1 SGHRS, CDR2 YFSETQ.

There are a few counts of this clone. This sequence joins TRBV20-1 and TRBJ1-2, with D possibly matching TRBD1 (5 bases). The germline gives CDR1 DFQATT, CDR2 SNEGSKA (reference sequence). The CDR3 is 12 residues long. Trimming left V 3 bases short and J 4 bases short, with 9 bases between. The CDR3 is CSASKGSYGYTF. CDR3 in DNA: TGCAGTGCTAGTAAGGGGAGCTATGGCTACACCTTC.

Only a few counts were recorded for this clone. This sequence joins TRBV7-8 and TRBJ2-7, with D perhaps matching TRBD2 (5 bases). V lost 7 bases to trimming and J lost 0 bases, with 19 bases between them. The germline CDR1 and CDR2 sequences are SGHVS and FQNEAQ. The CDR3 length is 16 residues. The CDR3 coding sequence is TGTGCCAGCACCGACCTCGCCGGGGTCGACTCCTACGAGCAGTACTTC. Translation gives CASTDLAGVDSYEQYF.

The DNA for the CDR3 is TGTGCCAGCAGCCAAGATTTGCAGGGACGCGACGAGCAGTACTTC. This gives the protein CASSQDLQGRDEQYF. This chain uses TRBV4-2 with TRBJ2-7; perhaps D is TRBD1 or TRBD2 (5 bases each). The CDR3 length is 15 residues. Trimming left V 0 bases short and J 5 bases short, with 14 bases between. From germline, CDR1 is LGHNA and CDR2 YNFKEQ.

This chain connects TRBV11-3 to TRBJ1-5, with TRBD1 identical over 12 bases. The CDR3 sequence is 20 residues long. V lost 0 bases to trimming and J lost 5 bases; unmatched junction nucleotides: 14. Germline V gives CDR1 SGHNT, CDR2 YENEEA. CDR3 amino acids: CASSLERGTGGVLRHQPQHF. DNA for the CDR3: TGTGCCAGCAGCTTAGAAAGGGGGACAGGGGGCGTCCTTCGACATCAGCCCCAGCATTTT.

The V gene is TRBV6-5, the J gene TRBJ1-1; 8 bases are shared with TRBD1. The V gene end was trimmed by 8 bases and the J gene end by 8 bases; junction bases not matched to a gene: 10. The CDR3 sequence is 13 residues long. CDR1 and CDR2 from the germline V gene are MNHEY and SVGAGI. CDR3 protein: CASDRGGDREAFF. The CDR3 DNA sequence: TGTGCCAGCGACCGAGGAGGGGACAGGGAAGCTTTCTTT.